The 4 T cell receptor beta chains below were found in one sample sequenced in a study of T-cell reconstitution after alpha-beta-depleted transplantation in children. TCRbeta library construction was performed incorporating unique molecular identifiers. TCRdb reanalysed the PCR reads using MiXCR and keeps one entry per CDR3 protein. The sample has 70,000 or so distinct CDR3 sequences, around 9.9% seen once. Sample: PBMCs, taken before TCRalphabeta/CD19-depleted stem cell transplant. The source of these receptors is a boy under 18 with acute myeloid leukemia, due to receive a stem cell transplant.

The table lists this clonotype with many counts. The rearrangement links TRBV20-1 to TRBJ2-1, with 7 positions matching TRBD2. The germline V gene encodes CDR1 DFQATT and CDR2 SNEGSKA (reference sequence). This CDR3 comprises 15 residues. J lost 7 bases, V lost 5 bases, and 14 bases had no gene match. Here the CDR3 reads CSAWRSGNRKNEQFF. CDR3 bases: TGCAGTGCTTGGCGGAGCGGGAATAGAAAGAATGAGCAGTTCTTC.

In its sample, this clonotype was seen many times. This chain links TRBV6-5 with TRBJ1-4; D is perhaps TRBD1 (5 bases). The length of the CDR3 is 12 residues. The germline V gene encodes CDR1 MNHEY and CDR2 SVGAGI. Trimming took 5 bases from V and 14 from J, leaving 15 bases between them. CDR3 coding DNA: TGTGCCAGCAGTCATCCTCGGGGCAAGCTGTTTTTT. Protein: CASSHPRGKLFF.

This clonotype was recorded at least ten times. This chain links TRBV12-3 or TRBV12-4 with TRBJ1-1, with a tentative D call TRBD1 (5 bases). V was trimmed by 6 bases and J by 1 base, leaving 9 bases between them. The CDR3 covers 13 residues. CDR3 region: CASSPQGNTEAFF. The CDR3 coding sequence is TGTGCCAGCAGCCCTCAGGGGAACACTGAAGCTTTCTTT.

This clonotype was counted between two and nine times. The V call is TRBV10-2, the J call TRBJ2-1; 12 bases map to TRBD2. This CDR3 contains 15 residues. The J segment lost 8 bases and the V segment lost 6 bases, leaving 8 bases of the junction unmatched. Germline CDR1 WSHSY, CDR2 SAAADI. CDR3 loop: CASRPTSGGWDEQFF. The CDR3 coding sequence is TGCGCCAGCAGGCCTACTAGCGGGGGGTGGGATGAGCAGTTCTTC.